The 31 T cell receptor beta chains in this list originate from one sample, sequenced in a study of human T cells and chemical hapten exposure. TCRdb called the RACE reads again in MiXCR, with one record for every CDR3 protein. The profile covers over 65,000 distinct CDR3 sequences, with approximately 10% appearing a single time and more than 1.2% taken by the ten largest. This sample's time point: patch test 3, about 24 weeks after DPC sensitization. Indicated treatment: therapeutic diphenylcyclopropenone sensitization with weekly scalp DPC. The specimen was whole blood, collected in connection with sensitization to the hapten diphenylcyclopropenone (DPC). These receptor sequences come from a woman aged 45 to 65 with alopecia areata. Some clones in this sample may be carry-over from other donors' samples.

This clonotype was recorded a few times. The V gene is TRBV6-5, the J gene TRBJ2-7; 9 nucleotides agree with TRBD2. Germline trimming cut 6 bases from V and 3 bases from J; bases unmatched to any gene: 3. This CDR3 contains 13 residues. Germline-derived CDR1 and CDR2 are MNHEY and SVGAGI. This CDR3 reads CASRRLADYEQYF. The CDR3 DNA reads as TGTGCCAGCAGACGACTAGCGGACTACGAGCAGTACTTC.

V usage is TRBV10-2 and J usage is TRBJ1-3; the match to TRBD1 covers 7 bases. Per germline, CDR1 WSHSY and CDR2 SAAADI. With V trimmed by 8 bases and J by 0 bases, 4 bases remained unmatched. The CDR3 is made up of 14 amino acids. The CDR3 sequence is CASLQGYSGNTIYF. CDR3 coding DNA: TGCGCCAGCTTACAGGGGTACTCTGGAAACACCATATATTTT.

This clonotype was detected many times. This rearrangement joins TRBV6-1 to TRBJ2-6; 10 nucleotides match TRBD2. This CDR3 has 15 amino acids. J lost 1 base, V lost 6 bases, and 0 bases had no gene match. Germline V lookup: CDR1 MNHNS, CDR2 SASEGT. For the CDR3, the DNA is TGTGCCAGCAGAGCGGGGGGGTCTGGGGCCAACGTCCTGACTTTC. The encoded protein is CASRAGGSGANVLTF.

This clonotype was seen ten or more times. The J gene is TRBJ1-5, the V gene TRBV20-1; D perhaps matches TRBD1 (5 bases). Trimming shortened V by 2 bases and J by 2 bases, and 13 bases separated the two germline ends. The length of the CDR3 is 15 residues. Germline V gives CDR1 DFQATT, CDR2 SNEGSKA (reference sequence). The chain's CDR3 is CSARHPGGGNQPQHF. Written as DNA, the CDR3 is TGCAGTGCTAGACACCCTGGGGGGGGCAATCAGCCCCAGCATTTT.

The chain uses TRBV28 and TRBJ2-1; no firm D call. Germline V gene data show CDR1 as MDHEN and CDR2 as SYDVKM. The CDR3 runs 13 residues. Between the trimmed V and J ends, which lost 9 bases and 4 bases, there was a span of 13 bases. CDR3 coding DNA: TGTGCCAGTCACAGCTTGCTTTACAATGAGCAGTTCTTC. Its protein is CASHSLLYNEQFF.

The V gene is TRBV7-2, the J gene TRBJ1-1; D ambiguous. CDR3 length: 13 amino acids. V shed 6 bases and J shed 3 bases, with 11 bases lying between them. CDR1 is SGHTA and CDR2 is FQGNSA in the germline V gene. The CDR3 coding sequence is TGTGCCAGCAGTTTTGACATTTACACTGAAGCTTTCTTT. Translated, it gives CASSFDIYTEAFF.

This clonotype occurred a few times. V and J are TRBV4-3 and TRBJ1-4; D uncertain. The germline V and J ends were trimmed by 4 bases and 0 bases, with 12 bases remaining between them. The CDR3 loop spans 16 amino acids. Germline CDR1 LGHNA, CDR2 YSLEER. The CDR3 DNA reads TGCGCCAGCAGCCCCACCGGCCTGTCAACTAATGAAAAACTGTTTTTT. Protein sequence: CASSPTGLSTNEKLFF.

This clonotype was found a few times. The CDR3 nucleotides are TGTGCCAGCAGCTCTCAGGGGAGGTACAATGAGCAGTTCTTC. Translating it yields CASSSQGRYNEQFF. V is TRBV5-4 and J is TRBJ2-1; the D call may be TRBD1 or TRBD2 (6 bases each). V gave up 3 bases and J gave up 4 bases, with 11 bases separating them. CDR1 and CDR2 from the germline V gene are SGHNT and YYREEE (reference sequence). The CDR3 length is 14 residues.

This clonotype appeared many times. V is TRBV4-1 and J is TRBJ1-2; no clear D gene. Trimming left V 3 bases short and J 6 bases short, with 20 bases between. The length of the CDR3 is 16 residues. Per the germline V gene, CDR1 is MGHRA and CDR2 is YSYEKL. CDR3 sequence (DNA): TGCGCCAGCAGCCAGGACGTAGACACCGGCCGGAATGGCTACACCTTC. Translation: CASSQDVDTGRNGYTF.

The sample holds a few counts of this clonotype. The chain couples TRBV7-8 to TRBJ1-2, with 9 bases aligning to TRBD1. Germline assignment: CDR1 SGHVS and CDR2 FQNEAQ. Trimming at V came to 2 bases and at J to 3 bases, leaving 4 bases not matched to a gene. This CDR3 spans 15 amino acids. The CDR3 protein is CASSLMGQGHYGYTF. As DNA, the CDR3 is TGTGCCAGCAGCTTAATGGGACAGGGCCACTATGGCTACACCTTC.

The table lists this clonotype with many counts. The chain recombines TRBV10-3 with TRBJ2-7; D possibly uses TRBD1 or TRBD2 (5 bases each). CDR3 size: 12 residues. Germline CDR1 and CDR2: ENHRY and SYGVKD. V was cut by 6 bases and J by 5 bases, with 11 bases left in between. The CDR3 loop is CAISRGTDEQYF. DNA of the CDR3: TGTGCCATCAGCCGAGGGACGGACGAGCAGTACTTC.

This clonotype was observed at least ten times. The gene calls are TRBV7-6 and TRBJ1-4; 8 bases are shared with TRBD1. The junction had 5 bases not matched to a gene; V was cut back by 1 base and J by 7 bases. CDR1 is SGHVS, CDR2 FNYEAQ, per germline. This CDR3 is built from 15 residues. In DNA form, the CDR3 reads TGTGCCAGCAGCTTAGGTGGGACAGGTGGTGAAAAACTGTTTTTT. The encoded protein is CASSLGGTGGEKLFF.

Ten or more counts support this clonotype. The genes are TRBV11-2 and TRBJ2-7; 11 bases fit TRBD1. Germline loops: CDR1 SGHAT, CDR2 FQNNGV. V shed 3 bases, J shed 4 bases, and the junction held 2 bases outside the gene matches. The length of the CDR3 is 14 residues. CDR3 nucleotide sequence: TGTGCCAGCAGCTTGGACAGGGGGCGATACGAGCAGTACTTC. This gives the protein CASSLDRGRYEQYF.

The chain is built from TRBV2 and TRBJ2-1; D remains unclear. Trimming cost V 7 bases and J 1 base, with 8 bases left between them. The CDR3 has 13 residues. The germline CDR1 and CDR2 sequences are SNHLY and FYNNEI. The CDR3 reads CASNRPSYNEQFF. The DNA for the CDR3 is TGTGCCAGCAATAGGCCGTCCTACAATGAGCAGTTCTTC.

The chain couples TRBV18 to TRBJ2-1; 8 bases are shared with TRBD2. The V gene's germline CDR1 is KGHSH and CDR2 LQKENI. With V trimmed by 3 bases and J by 6 bases, 16 bases remained unmatched. This CDR3 region has 18 residues. In nucleotides, the CDR3 is TGTGCCAGCTCACCCAACCCGGACTTCTGGACTAGCTTCAATGAGCAGTTCTTC. Protein sequence: CASSPNPDFWTSFNEQFF.

This clonotype occurred many times. This chain uses TRBV12-3 or TRBV12-4 with TRBJ1-5, with a tentative D call TRBD1 (6 bases). CDR3 length: 14 residues. V was pared by 8 bases and J by 4 bases, with 15 bases between. The DNA for the CDR3 is TGTGCCAGCTGCAGGGGTGACGGGAATCAGCCCCAGCATTTT. The encoded protein is CASCRGDGNQPQHF.

The gene calls are TRBV29-1 and TRBJ1-2, with a weak D call TRBD1 (5 bases). Between the trimmed V and J ends, which lost 2 bases and 8 bases, there was a span of 24 bases. Germline V gene data show CDR1 as SQVTM and CDR2 as ANQGSEA. CDR3 length equals 16 residues. As DNA, the CDR3 is TGCAGCGTTGAACCCGCCTCGCTTCGGGGGAAGTTCGGCTACACCTTC. This translates into CSVEPASLRGKFGYTF.

This clonotype has more than one count but fewer than ten. The V gene is TRBV2, the J gene TRBJ1-5; TRBD1 might be the D (6 bases). Per germline, CDR1 SNHLY and CDR2 FYNNEI. The CDR3 has 14 amino acids. Trimming stripped 3 bases from V and 7 bases from J, with 13 bases between. The CDR3 DNA sequence: TGTGCCAGCAGTGACTGGGGGGCGAGCCAGCCCCAGCATTTT. Residues: CASSDWGASQPQHF.

This chain connects TRBV11-2 to TRBJ2-5; 7 nucleotides line up with TRBD1. V shed 5 bases and J 5 bases; nucleotides not matched to a gene: 11. The germline gives CDR1 SGHAT, CDR2 FQNNGV. The CDR3 spans 15 residues. The CDR3: CASSPSEGAWETQYF. In DNA, the CDR3 is TGTGCCAGCAGCCCCTCTGAGGGGGCTTGGGAGACCCAGTACTTC.

This clonotype was seen a few times. In nucleotides, the CDR3 is TGTGCCAGCAGTTTTACCGGGGCTCGGGGCAAAAACATTCAGTACTTC. As protein: CASSFTGARGKNIQYF. The gene calls are TRBV12-3 or TRBV12-4 and TRBJ2-4, with D perhaps matching TRBD1 or TRBD2 (5 bases each). The CDR3 contains 16 residues. The V and J ends lost 3 bases and 3 bases respectively, with 15 bases between them.

Regarding this clonotype: One end of the junction does not line up with germline, which may come from a read error. This chain connects TRBV28 to TRBJ2-7, with D uncertain. The germline gives CDR1 MDHEN, CDR2 SYDVKM. The CDR3 has 12 amino acids. The CDR3 spells CACSSAPYEQYF. The CDR3 nucleotides are TGTGCCTGCAGTTCGGCCCCGTACGAGCAGTACTTC.

The V and J genes are TRBV2 and TRBJ1-3; D gene ambiguous. The CDR3 totals 14 residues. V shed 6 bases and J shed 0 bases, with 9 bases lying between them. Germline V lookup: CDR1 SNHLY, CDR2 FYNNEI. Here the CDR3 reads CASRDQNSGNTIYF. The CDR3, as DNA: TGTGCCAGCAGGGACCAGAACTCTGGAAACACCATATATTTT.

There are many counts of this clonotype. The chain combines TRBV7-6 with TRBJ1-1, with a weak D call TRBD1 (6 bases). Germline CDR1 and CDR2: SGHVS and FNYEAQ. V was trimmed by 1 base and J by 0 bases, leaving 12 bases between them. This CDR3 contains 16 residues. The chain's CDR3 is CASSLVADRVNTEAFF. The CDR3 nucleotides are TGTGCCAGCAGCTTAGTAGCGGACAGAGTGAACACTGAAGCTTTCTTT.

The sample holds a few counts of this clonotype. The CDR3 reads CASSAAEGPLEGYTF. The CDR3 DNA reads TGCGCCAGCAGTGCAGCGGAGGGACCGCTGGAAGGCTACACCTTC. J is TRBJ1-2 and V is TRBV10-1; TRBD1 might be the D (5 bases). Deletions cut 4 bases from V and 8 bases from J, with 20 bases between. The CDR3 is made up of 15 amino acids. Germline-derived CDR1 and CDR2 are WNHNN and SYGVQD (reference sequence).

The J gene is TRBJ2-2, the V gene TRBV11-2; D is ambiguous. The CDR3 is 15 residues long. The germline V gene has CDR1 SGHAT and CDR2 FQNNGV. Trimming removed 6 bases from V and 2 bases from J, with 13 bases in between. Here the CDR3 DNA reads TGTGCCAGCAGACGACGGTTAAACAACACCGGGGAGCTGTTTTTT. It codes for CASRRRLNNTGELFF. The full variable domain, rest sourced from reference TRBV11-2 and TRBJ2-2, is EAGVAQSPRYKIIEKRQSVAFWCNPISGHATLYWYQQILGQGPKLLIQFQNNGVVDDSQLPKDRFSAERLKGVDSTLKIQPAKLEDSAVYLCASRRRLNNTGELFFGEGSRLTVL.

This clonotype appeared a few times. V and J are TRBV29-1 and TRBJ2-3; D not certain. Trimming removed 4 bases from V and 0 bases from J, with 8 bases in between. This CDR3 is built from 13 residues. Germline V CDR1 and CDR2: SQVTM, ANQGSEA. The chain's CDR3 is CSVVAPSTDTQYF. The DNA of the CDR3 is TGCAGCGTTGTAGCTCCTAGCACAGATACGCAGTATTTT.

This clonotype came up many times. CDR3 amino acids: CASRLDRVYGYTF. For the CDR3, the DNA is TGTGCCAGCAGGCTGGACAGGGTCTATGGCTACACCTTC. The rearrangement joins TRBV12-3 or TRBV12-4 to TRBJ1-2; 8 bases line up with TRBD1. Trimming cost V 6 bases and J 4 bases; bases outside gene matches: 4. The CDR3 extends over 13 amino acids.

The sample holds a few counts of this clonotype. This sequence joins TRBV27 and TRBJ2-5, with D perhaps matching TRBD2 (6 bases). CDR3 length equals 15 residues. V shed 6 bases and J shed 3 bases, with 17 bases lying between them. Germline V gene sequence: CDR1 MNHEY, CDR2 SMNVEV (reference sequence). DNA for the CDR3: TGTGCCAGCAGACCAATTACCCCGGGAGAAGAGACCCAGTACTTC. It codes for CASRPITPGEETQYF.

This clonotype was counted a few times. This sequence joins TRBV5-1 and TRBJ2-3; D not resolved. This CDR3 is built from 17 residues. Trimming took 0 bases from V and 3 from J, leaving 17 bases between them. CDR1 and CDR2 from the germline V gene are SGHRS and YFSETQ. CDR3 sequence (DNA): TGCGCCAGCAGCTTGGGGGCGGCGATCCGAACGACAGATACGCAGTATTTT. Translated, it gives CASSLGAAIRTTDTQYF.

This clonotype was picked up a small number of times. This chain connects TRBV29-1 to TRBJ2-1; D is ambiguous. V gave up 6 bases and J gave up 0 bases, with 12 bases separating them. CDR1 is SQVTM, CDR2 ANQGSEA, per germline. The CDR3 extends over 14 amino acids. The CDR3 reads CSVLRASSYNEQFF. DNA for the CDR3: TGCAGCGTCCTTCGGGCGAGCTCCTACAATGAGCAGTTCTTC.

This clonotype was counted at least ten times. The chain is built from TRBV11-2 and TRBJ2-1, with D perhaps TRBD2 (5 bases). Germline CDR1 and CDR2: SGHAT and FQNNGV. The V end was cut by 0 bases, the J end by 6 bases, with 12 bases between. The CDR3 extends over 15 amino acids. Here the CDR3 reads CASSLEEARVNEQFF. The CDR3 DNA sequence: TGTGCCAGCAGCTTAGAGGAGGCCAGAGTCAATGAGCAGTTCTTC. The whole variable domain, remainder taken from reference TRBV11-2 and TRBJ2-1, is EAGVAQSPRYKIIEKRQSVAFWCNPISGHATLYWYQQILGQGPKLLIQFQNNGVVDDSQLPKDRFSAERLKGVDSTLKIQPAKLEDSAVYLCASSLEEARVNEQFFGPGTRLTVL.